These 28 T cell receptor beta chains came from one sample sequenced in a study of T cell responses to AZD1222 COVID-19 vaccine. Profiling relied on immunoSEQ multiplex PCR, and the TCRdb table lists in-frame clones only, not all of them. The sample consists of 90,000 to 150,000 clones, roughly 90% of them appearing once. The sequencing used peripheral blood, collected on day 0 of AZD1222 vaccination. These receptors were obtained from an adult in good health.

This chain links TRBV3-1 (or the pseudogene TRBV3-2) with TRBJ1-6; maybe TRBD1 (6 bases). V gave up 1 base and J gave up 6 bases, with 10 bases separating them. This CDR3 spans 15 amino acids. CDR1 LGHDT and CDR2 YNNKEL come from the germline V gene (reference sequence). The CDR3 nucleotides are TGTGCCAGCAGCCAAGGCCCAGGGGTTAATTCACCCCTCCACTTT. This encodes CASSQGPGVNSPLHF.

The gene calls are TRBV5-4 and TRBJ2-7; TRBD2 aligns across 9 bases. V was clipped by 4 bases and J by 4 bases; unmatched bases: 12. The CDR3 totals 16 residues. Germline CDR1 reads SGHNT; CDR2 reads YYREEE (reference sequence). CDR3 sequence: CASSTSSGLAIYEQYF. CDR3 DNA: TGTGCCAGCAGCACTTCTTCCGGACTAGCGATATACGAGCAGTACTTC.

The chain is built from TRBV7-9 and TRBJ1-6, with 7 bases identical to TRBD1. After removal of 1 base from V and 4 bases from J, the junction contained 7 bases not matched to a gene. CDR1 and CDR2 from the germline V gene are SEHNR and FQNEAQ (reference sequence). The CDR3 contains 17 residues. The CDR3 DNA follows: TGTGCCAGCAGCTTAGAGGGCAGGGGGAAATATAATTCACCCCTCCACTTT. As protein: CASSLEGRGKYNSPLHF. The variable domain in full, completed from reference TRBV7-9 and TRBJ1-6, reads DTGVSQNPRHKITKRGQNVTFRCDPISEHNRLYWYRQTLGQGPEFLTYFQNEAQLEKSRLLSDRFSAERPKGSFSTLEIQRTEQGDSAMYLCASSLEGRGKYNSPLHFGNGTRLTVT.

This chain joins TRBV5-3 and TRBJ1-2; possibly TRBD1 for D (5 bases). TRBV5-3 is identified as an open reading frame with a role that is uncertain. The CDR3 extends over 12 amino acids. V dropped 8 bases and J dropped 8 bases, with 16 bases sitting between them. CDR3 loop: CASRRGLQGYTF. Written as DNA, the CDR3 is TGTGCCAGCCGACGGGGGTTGCAAGGCTACACCTTC.

The rearrangement links TRBV11-2 to TRBJ2-7; D is uncertain. The CDR3 length is 15 residues. CDR1 is SGHAT and CDR2 is FQNNGV in the germline V gene. V was pared by 1 base and J by 0 bases, with 10 bases between. The CDR3 nucleotides read TGTGCCAGCAGCTTAGTGCCCAGGACCTCCTACGAGCAGTACTTC. Residues: CASSLVPRTSYEQYF.

The V and J genes are TRBV4-3 and TRBJ2-1; 8 bases fit TRBD2. Germline CDR1 and CDR2: LGHNA and YSLEER. The CDR3 runs 18 residues. V lost 0 bases, J lost 2 bases, and 9 bases stayed unmatched. The CDR3 nucleotides are TGCGCCAGCAGCCAAGATCTCTCCAAACTAGCGGCCTACAATGAGCAGTTCTTC. It is translated as CASSQDLSKLAAYNEQFF.

J is TRBJ2-4 and V is TRBV5-1, with D possibly being TRBD2 (5 bases). The CDR3 totals 15 residues. Germline V lookup: CDR1 SGHRS, CDR2 YFSETQ. The ends were cut back, 4 bases at V and 8 bases at J, with 19 bases in the middle. CDR3: CASSGKGGKTDIQYF. In nucleotides, the CDR3 is TGCGCCAGCAGCGGGAAAGGAGGCAAGACGGACATTCAGTACTTC.

This chain links TRBV25-1 with TRBJ1-1; D remains unclear. This CDR3 contains 13 residues. The V and J ends lost 0 bases and 2 bases respectively, with 4 bases between them. Germline values: CDR1 MGHDK, CDR2 SYGVNS. For the CDR3, the DNA is TGTGCCAGCAGTGAATATAGCAACACTGAAGCTTTCTTT. Its translation: CASSEYSNTEAFF.

The genes are TRBV6-5 and TRBJ1-2, with TRBD1 as a possible D gene (6 bases). The CDR3 covers 15 residues. Germline V lookup: CDR1 MNHEY, CDR2 SVGAGI. Trimming took off 0 bases at V and 3 bases at J, with 11 bases between the two ends. CDR3 nucleotide sequence: TGTGCCAGCAGTTACTCCCGACAGGACCACTATGGCTACACCTTC. This encodes CASSYSRQDHYGYTF.

This clone was found a few times. The J gene is TRBJ2-1, the V gene TRBV27, with D possibly TRBD2 on 6 matching bases. Germline loops: CDR1 MNHEY, CDR2 SMNVEV (reference sequence). CDR3 size: 14 residues. Between the trimmed V and J ends, which lost 1 base and 7 bases, there was a span of 11 bases. CDR3 protein: CASSLWVAANEQFF. The CDR3 DNA reads as TGTGCCAGCAGTTTATGGGTAGCGGCGAATGAGCAGTTCTTC.

This clone appeared once. The chain recombines TRBV6-5 with TRBJ1-1; D not resolved. From germline, CDR1 is MNHEY and CDR2 SVGAGI. Trimming pared 2 bases from V and 1 base from J, leaving 14 bases between. The CDR3 length is 16 residues. Here the CDR3 reads CASSYNVPTPNTEAFF. The CDR3 DNA is TGTGCCAGCAGTTACAACGTCCCAACACCGAACACTGAAGCTTTCTTT.

The rearrangement uses TRBV6-5 and TRBJ1-1, with 7 positions matching TRBD1. V dropped 0 bases and J dropped 4; count of bases not matched to a gene: 5. Germline V lookup: CDR1 MNHEY, CDR2 SVGAGI. The CDR3 runs 15 residues. CDR3 loop: CASSYSGQGVTEAFF. The CDR3 nucleotides read TGTGCCAGCAGTTACTCGGGGCAGGGGGTCACTGAAGCTTTCTTT.

The rearrangement uses TRBV2 and TRBJ2-4; 9 nucleotides line up with TRBD1. The V gene end was trimmed by 3 bases and the J gene end by 7 bases; junction bases not matched to a gene: 1. The germline gives CDR1 SNHLY, CDR2 FYNNEI. This CDR3 region has 13 residues. This chain's CDR3 is CASSEGTGNIQYF. CDR3 DNA: TGTGCCAGCAGTGAGGGGACAGGGAACATTCAGTACTTC.

This chain connects TRBV3-1 (or the pseudogene TRBV3-2) to TRBJ1-3; maybe TRBD1 (6 bases). The CDR3 is 14 residues long. The germline gives CDR1 LGHDT, CDR2 YNNKEL (reference sequence). Trimming stripped 2 bases from V and 4 bases from J, with 9 bases between. CDR3 protein: CASSQYRDGNTIYF. The CDR3 nucleotides are TGTGCCAGCAGCCAATACAGGGACGGAAACACCATATATTTT.

The rearrangement links TRBV18 to TRBJ2-3; TRBD2 aligns across 8 bases. CDR3 length: 18 residues. J lost 2 bases, V lost 3 bases, and 13 bases had no gene match. Per the germline V gene, CDR1 is KGHSH and CDR2 is LQKENI. CDR3 loop: CASSPGSGGPTFTDTQYF. The CDR3 region has the DNA TGTGCCAGCTCACCTGGGTCGGGGGGGCCCACCTTCACAGATACGCAGTATTTT.

The chain combines TRBV11-2 with TRBJ1-1, with TRBD1 identical over 7 bases. Germline-derived CDR1 and CDR2 are SGHAT and FQNNGV. V shed 4 bases, J shed 4 bases, and the junction held 3 bases outside the gene matches. CDR3 length: 13 residues. CDR3 sequence reads: CASSSQGGTEAFF. CDR3 bases: TGTGCCAGCAGCTCCCAGGGGGGCACTGAAGCTTTCTTT.

This chain links TRBV19 with TRBJ2-1; D call uncertain. Trimming stripped 0 bases from V and 7 bases from J, with 10 bases between. Germline loops: CDR1 LNHDA, CDR2 SQIVND (reference sequence). CDR3 length: 14 amino acids. The CDR3 here is CASSIDRSRNEQFF. DNA of the CDR3: TGTGCCAGTAGTATAGACAGGTCACGAAATGAGCAGTTCTTC.

The chain links TRBV18 to TRBJ1-3; no clear D. Germline V gene lookup returns CDR1 KGHSH and CDR2 LQKENI. The length of the CDR3 is 14 residues. Deletions cut 6 bases from V and 3 bases from J, with 12 bases between. Here the CDR3 DNA reads TGTGCCAGCTCCCAAAGGGAGGGTGGAAACACCATATATTTT. Its translation: CASSQREGGNTIYF.

V and J are TRBV19 and TRBJ1-2, with 9 nucleotides matching TRBD1. In germline, CDR1 is LNHDA, CDR2 SQIVND (reference sequence). This CDR3 has 15 amino acids. The V gene end was trimmed by 5 bases and the J gene end by 8 bases; junction bases not matched to a gene: 12. In nucleotides, the CDR3 is TGTGCCAGTAGTCCACGGGACAGGGTTCGGCGGGGCTACACCTTC. It translates to CASSPRDRVRRGYTF.

The gene calls are TRBV5-6 and TRBJ2-7; D unclear. The germline V gene encodes CDR1 SGHDT and CDR2 YYEEEE. V was clipped by 0 bases and J by 1 base, with 8 bases between them. The CDR3 contains 14 residues. The CDR3 DNA reads as TGTGCCAGCAGCTTGGGATTGGCATCCTACGAGCAGTACTTC. It translates to CASSLGLASYEQYF.

This clone is termed medium-sized. V and J are TRBV6-5 and TRBJ1-1; D is undetermined. Germline V gives CDR1 MNHEY, CDR2 SVGAGI. The ends were cut back, 4 bases at V and 0 bases at J, with 9 bases in the middle. This CDR3 has 14 amino acids. CDR3 in amino acids: CASSLVNLNTEAFF. As DNA, the CDR3 is TGTGCCAGCAGTTTAGTGAATTTGAACACTGAAGCTTTCTTT.

This chain joins TRBV9 and TRBJ1-2, with unresolved D. There are 14 residues in the CDR3. Germline values: CDR1 SGDLS, CDR2 YYNGEE. Trimming cost V 2 bases and J 2 bases, with 10 bases left between them. The CDR3, as DNA: TGTGCCAGCAGCGTGACGCCTGAGAACTATGGCTACACCTTC. As protein: CASSVTPENYGYTF.

This chain links TRBV4-1 with TRBJ1-1; D is ambiguous. The germline V gene encodes CDR1 MGHRA and CDR2 YSYEKL. V shed 3 bases and J shed 2 bases, with 10 bases lying between them. The CDR3 is 14 amino acids. The CDR3 nucleotides read TGCGCCAGCAGCCAGGGTCGAGGAAACACTGAAGCTTTCTTT. Translating gives CASSQGRGNTEAFF.

The chain uses TRBV5-1 and TRBJ1-2; D possibly corresponds to TRBD1 (5 bases). V lost 4 bases, J lost 6 bases, and 13 bases lay in between. The CDR3 consists of 13 residues. Germline CDR1 and CDR2: SGHRS and YFSETQ. The CDR3 coding sequence is TGCGCCAGCAGCGGACATAACGAGGATGGCTACACCTTC. This encodes CASSGHNEDGYTF.

Sample share makes this clone medium-sized. The same CDR3 is also encoded by other DNA sequences in this sample. The gene calls are TRBV27 and TRBJ2-7; D perhaps matches TRBD2 (5 bases). This CDR3 is built from 13 residues. Trimming took off 4 bases at V and 6 bases at J, with 13 bases between the two ends. The germline V gene has CDR1 MNHEY and CDR2 SMNVEV (reference sequence). CDR3 DNA: TGTGCCAGCAGTTCAACAGCGGCGGGCGAGCAGTACTTC. Translated, it gives CASSSTAAGEQYF.

The chain couples TRBV5-8 to TRBJ1-4; 7 bases align to TRBD1. Trimming cost V 4 bases and J 0 bases; bases outside gene matches: 6. CDR3 length: 16 amino acids. Germline V CDR1 and CDR2: SGHTS, YDEGEE. The CDR3 is CASSLGQASTNEKLFF. CDR3 nucleotides: TGTGCCAGCAGCCTTGGACAGGCCTCAACTAATGAAAAACTGTTTTTT.

This clone appeared a single time. J is TRBJ1-2 and V is TRBV7-6; D is unresolved. The CDR3 contains 14 residues. CDR1 SGHVS and CDR2 FNYEAQ come from the germline V gene. V lost 5 bases, J lost 4 bases, and 14 bases lay in between. DNA of the CDR3: TGTGCCAGCAGCGAAGGTGGAAATGGCTATGGCTACACCTTC. The encoded protein is CASSEGGNGYGYTF.

This clone came up once. J is TRBJ2-3 and V is TRBV24-1; D might be TRBD2 (6 bases). Trimming cost V 3 bases and J 7 bases, with 13 bases left between them. CDR1 is KGHDR, CDR2 SFDVKD, per germline. This CDR3 contains 14 residues. CDR3 residues: CATSDGGTRNTQYF. CDR3 bases: TGTGCCACCAGTGATGGAGGGACCCGGAATACGCAGTATTTT.